This T cell receptor beta chain was retrieved from a study of T cell repertoires in aging, cancer and after chemotherapy. Overall study: Donors were grouped into six age bands spanning 30 or younger through 70 or older. Pre- and post-chemotherapy samples were paired from glioblastoma patients treated with temozolomide-based therapy.

In its sample, this clonotype was seen a few times. Its antigen is not known. A read error may produce the germline difference seen at one junction end. The CDR3 loop spans 13 amino acids. Germline CDR1 is SGHTA and CDR2 is FQGNSA. Multiplex touch-down PCR with TRB-A/B primers amplified rearranged V-D-J TRB sequences. Each CDR3 protein gets one entry after TCRdb re-called the multiplex PCR reads with MiXCR. The table has fewer than 850 distinct CDR3 sequences, approximately 24% seen once. Study observations and caveats: Median generation probability rose over the chemotherapy interval in each cancer cohort, suggesting rebound thymic output. Untreated cancer patients had significantly lower blood TCR diversity than age-matched healthy donors.

The template was genomic DNA from peripheral blood, not RNA. Sample: blood. V is TRBV7-2 and J is TRBJ2-3; D may correspond to TRBD1 or TRBD2 (5 bases each). The receptor was derived from a human donor with a solid tumor. This CDR3 is CASSLVVRGYPSF. CDR3 nucleotides: TGTGCCAGCAGCTTAGTGGTCCGGGGCTATCCCTCTTTT.